The source of this TCR beta chain is a study of blood T cell repertoires in COVID-19. In the original analysis: The authors estimated nucleated cell counts from reference gene primer amplification. TCRdb keeps only in-frame clones here, not all; method: immunoSEQ multiplex PCR. V, J and clone size are taken as reported in that table, and D and trimming were inferred from the DNA itself. The profile shows approximately 150,000 clones, roughly 86% of them singletons. Trimming shortened V by 8 bases and J by 4 bases, and 18 bases separated the two germline ends. Looked up from germline, CDR1 is SNHLY and CDR2 is FYNNEI. The CDR3 extends over 15 amino acids.

Sequenced material: peripheral blood. The source of this sequence is a woman between 50 and 59 years old with acute or convalescent COVID-19. The J gene is TRBJ1-5, the V gene TRBV2, with D perhaps matching TRBD1 (5 bases). CDR3 sequence (DNA): TGTGCCAGCCAGAGGGCGGGGCAGCCGAATCAGCCCCAGCATTTT. Encoded protein: CASQRAGQPNQPQHF.